The rows below give T cell receptor beta chains drawn from one sample of a study of cytomegalovirus exposure and HLA in healthy donors. The repertoire was sequenced with immunoSEQ multiplex PCR; TCRdb's copy has only in-frame clones and lacks some. The data contain about 79,000 clones, about 68% of them singletons. The sequenced material came from PBMCs. Receptor source: a woman aged 45-65 years in good health and CMV-seropositive. CDR3s include the opening cysteine and the closing phenylalanine or tryptophan. Each record gives: J gene, clone size, V gene, D gene, CDR3 DNA, CDR3 protein. The D gene is left open where the match is weak. Expanded clones are given a class, and other clones once, few, many or no size at all.

J: TRBJ2-3
size: NA
V: TRBV5-6
D: NA
DNA: TGTGCCAGCAGCTTGCGAGGGGGTGGCACAGATACGCAGTATTTT
CDR3: CASSLRGGGTDTQYF

J: TRBJ2-2
size: NA
V: TRBV5-1
D: NA
DNA: TGCGCCAGCAGCCCCAGAATGACACCGAACACCGGGGAGCTGTTTTTT
CDR3: CASSPRMTPNTGELFF

J: TRBJ2-2
size: once
V: TRBV5-4
D: NA
DNA: TGTGCCAGCAGCTTGGGGGAGGTAGGGTCCGGGGAGCTGTTTTTT
CDR3: CASSLGEVGSGELFF

J: TRBJ1-6
size: once
V: TRBV12-5
D: TRBD1
DNA: TGTGCTAGTTCAGGGGGCTCCTCGAGCTCCTATAATTCACCCCTCCACTTT
CDR3: CASSGGSSSSYNSPLHF

J: TRBJ1-5
size: NA
V: TRBV6-6
D: NA
DNA: TGTGCCAGCAGTTTCAGTGGGGAGCAGCCCCAGCATTTT
CDR3: CASSFSGEQPQHF

J: TRBJ1-1
size: NA
V: TRBV5-1
D: TRBD1
DNA: TGCGCCAGCAGCTTGGCATTACAGGGGGCGGTGAACACTGAAGCTTTCTTT
CDR3: CASSLALQGAVNTEAFF

J: TRBJ2-2
size: once
V: TRBV6-5
D: NA
DNA: TGTGCCAGCAGTTCCCTAGGTGCAAGCGGGGAGCTGTTTTTT
CDR3: CASSSLGASGELFF

J: TRBJ2-3
size: NA
V: TRBV5-1
D: TRBD2
DNA: TGCGCCAGCAGCGGGACTAGCGGGGGGGAGAGTACGCAGTATTTT
CDR3: CASSGTSGGESTQYF

J: TRBJ1-5
size: NA
V: TRBV6-1
D: TRBD1
DNA: TGTGCCAGCAGTGAACAGGGGGCCCAGCCCCAGCATTTT
CDR3: CASSEQGAQPQHF

J: TRBJ2-2
size: few
V: TRBV7-9
D: NA
DNA: TGTGCCAGCAGCTTAGTGGTTAGCGAGTTCGGGGAGCTGTTTTTT
CDR3: CASSLVVSEFGELFF

J: TRBJ1-2
size: NA
V: TRBV5-1
D: NA
DNA: TGCGCCAGCAGCTTGGGCCCAGGGGCCTATGGCTACACCTTC
CDR3: CASSLGPGAYGYTF

J: TRBJ2-3
size: few
V: TRBV19
D: TRBD2
DNA: TGTGCCAGTAGGAAGACTAGCGGGGACACAGATACGCAGTATTTT
CDR3: CASRKTSGDTDTQYF

J: TRBJ2-3
size: NA
V: TRBV28
D: TRBD2
DNA: TGTGCCAGCAGTAACAGACTAGCCGGAGTCGTCACAGATACGCAGTATTTT
CDR3: CASSNRLAGVVTDTQYF

J: TRBJ2-3
size: few
V: TRBV5-6
D: NA
DNA: TGTGCCAGCAGCTTGCTACCGAGCACAGATACGCAGTATTTT
CDR3: CASSLLPSTDTQYF

J: TRBJ1-1
size: NA
V: TRBV15
D: TRBD1
DNA: TGTGCCACCAGCAGAATTGACAGGGCCGACACTGAAGCTTTCTTT
CDR3: CATSRIDRADTEAFF

J: TRBJ1-1
size: NA
V: TRBV18
D: NA
DNA: TGTGCCAGCTCACGCCGGGTGGACACTGAAGCTTTCTTT
CDR3: CASSRRVDTEAFF

J: TRBJ2-2
size: NA
V: TRBV6-4
D: NA
DNA: TGTGCCAGCAGTCCGTACTACTGGATCGGTAACACCGGGGAGCTGTTTTTT
CDR3: CASSPYYWIGNTGELFF

J: TRBJ1-2
size: NA
V: TRBV7-2
D: TRBD1
DNA: TGTGCCAGCAGCCTGCGCCCCGGACAGGGTGGGGGCGGCTACACCTTC
CDR3: CASSLRPGQGGGGYTF

J: TRBJ1-5
size: NA
V: TRBV7-9
D: NA
DNA: TGTTCCAGCAGCTTAGCGCGGGAGCCCCAGCATTTT
CDR3: CSSSLAREPQHF

J: TRBJ2-5
size: NA
V: TRBV6-1
D: NA
DNA: TGTGCCAGCAGTGAAGGGGGGACTTTCCAAGAGACCCAGTACTTC
CDR3: CASSEGGTFQETQYF

J: TRBJ1-6
size: NA
V: TRBV6-1
D: NA
DNA: TGTGCCAGCAGTGTTTCATCAGAGGCACCCCTCCACTTT
CDR3: CASSVSSEAPLHF

J: TRBJ1-2
size: few
V: TRBV4-1
D: NA
DNA: TGCGCCAGCAGCCAAGAGTCGAGGGGCTACACCTTC
CDR3: CASSQESRGYTF